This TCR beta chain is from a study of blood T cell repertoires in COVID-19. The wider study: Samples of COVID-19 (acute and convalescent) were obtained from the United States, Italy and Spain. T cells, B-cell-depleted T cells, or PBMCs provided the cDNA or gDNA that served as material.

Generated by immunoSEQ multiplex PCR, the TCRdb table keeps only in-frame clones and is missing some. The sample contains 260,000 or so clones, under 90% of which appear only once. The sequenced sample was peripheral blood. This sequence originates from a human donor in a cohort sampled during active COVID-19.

The CDR3 is CASTFGMNTEAFF. DNA of the CDR3: TGTGCCAGCACTTTCGGGATGAACACTGAAGCTTTCTTT. The chain uses TRBV12-3 or TRBV12-4 and TRBJ1-1; D uncertain. This CDR3 is built from 13 residues. Deletions cut 7 bases from V and 0 bases from J, with 9 bases between.